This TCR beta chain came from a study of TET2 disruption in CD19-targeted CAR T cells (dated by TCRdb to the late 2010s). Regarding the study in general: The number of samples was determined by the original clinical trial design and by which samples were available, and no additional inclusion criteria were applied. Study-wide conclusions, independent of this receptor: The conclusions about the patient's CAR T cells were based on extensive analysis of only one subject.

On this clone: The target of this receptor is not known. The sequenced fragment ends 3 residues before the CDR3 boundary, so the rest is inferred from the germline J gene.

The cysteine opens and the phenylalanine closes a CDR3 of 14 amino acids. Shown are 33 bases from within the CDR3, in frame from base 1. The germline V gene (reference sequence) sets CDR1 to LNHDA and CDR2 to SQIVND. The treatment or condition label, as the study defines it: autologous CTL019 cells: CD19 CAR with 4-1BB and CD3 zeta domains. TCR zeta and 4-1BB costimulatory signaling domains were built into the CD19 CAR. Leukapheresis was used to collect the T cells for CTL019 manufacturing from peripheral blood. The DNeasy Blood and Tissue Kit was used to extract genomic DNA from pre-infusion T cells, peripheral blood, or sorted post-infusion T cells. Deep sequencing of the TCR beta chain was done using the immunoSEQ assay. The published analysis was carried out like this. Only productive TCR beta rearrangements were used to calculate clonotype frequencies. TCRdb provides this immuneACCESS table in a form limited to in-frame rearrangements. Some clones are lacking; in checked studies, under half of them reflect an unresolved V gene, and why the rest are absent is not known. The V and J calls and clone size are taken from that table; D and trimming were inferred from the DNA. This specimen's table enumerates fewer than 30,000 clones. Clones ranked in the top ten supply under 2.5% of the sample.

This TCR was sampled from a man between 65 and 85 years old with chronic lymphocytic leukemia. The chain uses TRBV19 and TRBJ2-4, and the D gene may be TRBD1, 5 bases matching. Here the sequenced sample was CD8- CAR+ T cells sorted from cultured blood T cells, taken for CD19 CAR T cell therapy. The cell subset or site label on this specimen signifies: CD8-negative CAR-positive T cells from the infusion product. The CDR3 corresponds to CASSIWGRNYGQYF. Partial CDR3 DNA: TGTGCCAGTAGTATCTGGGGCAGGAACTATGGT.